These 2 T cell receptor beta chains were all obtained from the same sample, sequenced in a study of patients and donors after allogeneic stem cell transplantation. In TCRdb, the RT-PCR reads were re-called with MiXCR into one record per CDR3 protein. The sample has more than 850,000 distinct CDR3 sequences, about 20% seen once; the top ten hold 6%. The sequenced sample was blood, either unsorted or a sorted T cell fraction (not recorded which). The receptor set was obtained from a human donor who was either an allogeneic HSCT recipient or a stem cell or donor lymphocyte infusion donor (not recorded which). It is not recorded whose cells these are; they may come from a transplant donor.

This clonotype showed up many times. The gene calls are TRBV12-3 or TRBV12-4 and TRBJ2-7, with 8 bases that match TRBD2. The length of the CDR3 is 13 residues. After removal of 6 bases from V and 2 bases from J, the junction contained 3 bases not matched to a gene. The CDR3, as DNA: TGTGCCAGCAGCCGCGGGGGGCCCTACGAGCAGTACTTC. Protein: CASSRGGPYEQYF.

The chain couples TRBV6-4 to TRBJ2-3; TRBD1 matches at 7 bases. Germline loops: CDR1 MRHNA, CDR2 SNTAGT. V was clipped by 11 bases and J by 2 bases; unmatched bases: 7. The CDR3 loop spans 13 amino acids. CDR3 sequence reads: CARPDRATDTQYF. DNA of the CDR3: TGTGCCCGACCAGACAGGGCCACAGATACGCAGTATTTT.